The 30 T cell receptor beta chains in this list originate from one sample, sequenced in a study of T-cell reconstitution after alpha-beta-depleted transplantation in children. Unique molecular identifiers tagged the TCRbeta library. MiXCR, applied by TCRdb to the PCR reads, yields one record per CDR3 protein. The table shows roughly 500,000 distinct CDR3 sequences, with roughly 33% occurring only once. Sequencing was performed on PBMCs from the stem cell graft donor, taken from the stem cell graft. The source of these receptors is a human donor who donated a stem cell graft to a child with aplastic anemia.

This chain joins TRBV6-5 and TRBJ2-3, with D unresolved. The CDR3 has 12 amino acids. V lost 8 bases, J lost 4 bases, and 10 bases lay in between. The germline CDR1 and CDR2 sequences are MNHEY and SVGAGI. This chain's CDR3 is CASGDQADTQYF. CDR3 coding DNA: TGTGCCAGCGGTGACCAAGCAGATACGCAGTATTTT.

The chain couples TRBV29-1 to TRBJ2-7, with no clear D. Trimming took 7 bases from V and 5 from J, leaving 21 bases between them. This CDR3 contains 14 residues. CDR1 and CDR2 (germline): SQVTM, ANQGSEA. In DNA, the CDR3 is TGCAGCGCAGCAAGAGGCACCCCCCAAGACGAGCAGTACTTC. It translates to CSAARGTPQDEQYF.

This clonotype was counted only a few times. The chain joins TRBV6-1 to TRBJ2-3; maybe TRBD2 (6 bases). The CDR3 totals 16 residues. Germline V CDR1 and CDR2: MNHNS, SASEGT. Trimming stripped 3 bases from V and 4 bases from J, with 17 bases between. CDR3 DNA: TGTGCCAGCAGTGATAGGGACTCAAGGGGACCAGATACGCAGTATTTT. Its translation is CASSDRDSRGPDTQYF.

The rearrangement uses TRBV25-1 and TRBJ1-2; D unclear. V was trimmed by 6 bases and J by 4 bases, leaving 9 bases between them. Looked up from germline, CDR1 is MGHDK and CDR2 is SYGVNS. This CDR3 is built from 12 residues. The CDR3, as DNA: TGTGCCAGCAGAAGTAATTTCTATGGCTACACCTTC. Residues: CASRSNFYGYTF.

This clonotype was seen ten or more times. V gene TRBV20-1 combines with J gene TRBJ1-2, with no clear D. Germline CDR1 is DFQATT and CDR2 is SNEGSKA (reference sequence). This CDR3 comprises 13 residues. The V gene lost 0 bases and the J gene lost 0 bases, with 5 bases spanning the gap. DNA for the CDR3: TGCAGTGCTAGAGATAACGCTAACTATGGCTACACCTTC. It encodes CSARDNANYGYTF.

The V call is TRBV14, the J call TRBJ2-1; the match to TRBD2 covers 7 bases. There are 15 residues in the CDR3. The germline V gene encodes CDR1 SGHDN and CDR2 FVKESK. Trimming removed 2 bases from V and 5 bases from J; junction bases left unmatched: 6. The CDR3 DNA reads TGTGCCAGCAGCCAACTAGCGGTTGCCAACAATGAGCAGTTCTTC. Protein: CASSQLAVANNEQFF. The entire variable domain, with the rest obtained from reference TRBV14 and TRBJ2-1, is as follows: EAGVTQFPSHSVIEKGQTVTLRCDPISGHDNLYWYRRVMGKEIKFLLHFVKESKQDESGMPNNRFLAERTGGTYSTLKVQPAELEDSGVYFCASSQLAVANNEQFFGPGTRLTVL.

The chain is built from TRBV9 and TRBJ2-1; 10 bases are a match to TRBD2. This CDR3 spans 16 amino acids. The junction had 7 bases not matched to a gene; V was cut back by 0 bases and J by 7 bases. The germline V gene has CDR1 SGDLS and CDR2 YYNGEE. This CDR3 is CASSVDLLAGRNEQFF. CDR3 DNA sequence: TGTGCCAGCAGCGTAGACCTACTAGCGGGAAGGAATGAGCAGTTCTTC. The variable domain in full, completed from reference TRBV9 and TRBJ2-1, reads DSGVTQTPKHLITATGQRVTLRCSPRSGDLSVYWYQQSLDQGLQFLIQYYNGEERAKGNILERFSAQQFPDLHSELNLSSLELGDSALYFCASSVDLLAGRNEQFFGPGTRLTVL.

CDR3 DNA sequence: TGTGCCATCACGGGGGAGAGCGCTGAAGCTTTCTTT. Translating gives CAITGESAEAFF. The V gene is TRBV10-3, the J gene TRBJ1-1; D may be TRBD1 (5 bases). V lost 7 bases and J 6 bases, leaving 12 bases between the germline ends. Per germline, CDR1 ENHRY and CDR2 SYGVKD. The CDR3 spans 12 residues.

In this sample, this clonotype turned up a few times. CDR3 protein: CASSLVGTGYNEQFF. CDR3 nucleotide sequence: TGTGCCAGCAGCTTGGTCGGGACCGGCTACAATGAGCAGTTCTTC. The V and J genes are TRBV5-4 and TRBJ2-1; TRBD1 or TRBD2 may be the D gene (5 bases each). The germline V gene encodes CDR1 SGHNT and CDR2 YYREEE (reference sequence). V was pared by 0 bases and J by 3 bases, with 10 bases between. This CDR3 contains 15 residues.

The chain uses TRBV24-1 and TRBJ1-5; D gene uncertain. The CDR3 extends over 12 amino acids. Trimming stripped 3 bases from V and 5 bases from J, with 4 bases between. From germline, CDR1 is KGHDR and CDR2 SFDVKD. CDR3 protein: CATSDGYQPQHF. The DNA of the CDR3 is TGTGCCACCAGTGATGGATATCAGCCCCAGCATTTT.

The CDR3 protein is CASSSGRPNNEQFF. The CDR3 coding sequence is TGTGCCAGCAGTAGCGGGAGGCCCAACAATGAGCAGTTCTTC. The J gene is TRBJ2-1, the V gene TRBV12-3 or TRBV12-4; 9 bases are shared with TRBD2. The CDR3 runs to 14 residues. V shed 5 bases and J 5 bases; nucleotides not matched to a gene: 4.

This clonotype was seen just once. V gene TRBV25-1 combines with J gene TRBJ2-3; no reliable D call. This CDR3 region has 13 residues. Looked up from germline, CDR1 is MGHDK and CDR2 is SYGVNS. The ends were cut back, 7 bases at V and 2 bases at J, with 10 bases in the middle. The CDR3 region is CASNVGPTDTQYF. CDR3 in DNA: TGTGCCAGCAATGTCGGCCCCACAGATACGCAGTATTTT. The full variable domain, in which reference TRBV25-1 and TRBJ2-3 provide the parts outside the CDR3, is EADIYQTPRYLVIGTGKKITLECSQTMGHDKMYWYQQDPGMELHLIHYSYGVNSTEKGDLSSESTVSRIRTEHFPLTLESARPSHTSQYLCASNVGPTDTQYFGPGTRLTVL.

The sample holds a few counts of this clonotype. The CDR3 DNA is TGCGCCAGCAGCTTCGGACTTCTCAATGAGCAGTTCTTC. As protein: CASSFGLLNEQFF. The gene calls are TRBV5-1 and TRBJ2-1; TRBD2 is a possible D gene (5 bases). The CDR3 has 13 residues. The V end was cut by 2 bases, the J end by 6 bases, with 9 bases between. CDR1 and CDR2 from the germline V gene are SGHRS and YFSETQ. Based on the CDR3 plus reference TRBV5-1 and TRBJ2-1, the full variable domain is KAGVTQTPRYLIKTRGQQVTLSCSPISGHRSVSWYQQTPGQGLQFLFEYFSETQRNKGNFPGRFSGRQFSNSRSEMNVSTLELGDSALYLCASSFGLLNEQFFGPGTRLTVL.

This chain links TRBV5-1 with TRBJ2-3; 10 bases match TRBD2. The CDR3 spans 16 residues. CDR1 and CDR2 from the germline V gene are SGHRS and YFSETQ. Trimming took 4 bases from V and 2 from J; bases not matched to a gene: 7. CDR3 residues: CASSRKTSGYTDTQYF. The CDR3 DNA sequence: TGCGCCAGCAGCCGTAAGACTAGCGGGTACACAGATACGCAGTATTTT. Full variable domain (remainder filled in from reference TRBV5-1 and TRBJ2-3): KAGVTQTPRYLIKTRGQQVTLSCSPISGHRSVSWYQQTPGQGLQFLFEYFSETQRNKGNFPGRFSGRQFSNSRSEMNVSTLELGDSALYLCASSRKTSGYTDTQYFGPGTRLTVL.

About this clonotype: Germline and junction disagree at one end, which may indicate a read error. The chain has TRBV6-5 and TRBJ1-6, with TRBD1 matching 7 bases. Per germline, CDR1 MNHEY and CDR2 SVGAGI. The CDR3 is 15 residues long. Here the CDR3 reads CASSDSTGANSPLHF. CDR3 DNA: TGTGCCAGCAGTGACTCAACAGGGGCAAATTCACCCCTCCACTTT.

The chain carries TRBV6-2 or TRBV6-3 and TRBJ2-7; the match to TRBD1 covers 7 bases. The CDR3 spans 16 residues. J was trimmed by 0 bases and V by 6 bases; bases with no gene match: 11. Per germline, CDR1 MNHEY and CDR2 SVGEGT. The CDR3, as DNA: TGTGCCAGCAGCGCCCAGGGGGAACAAAACTCCTACGAGCAGTACGTC. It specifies CASSAQGEQNSYEQYV.

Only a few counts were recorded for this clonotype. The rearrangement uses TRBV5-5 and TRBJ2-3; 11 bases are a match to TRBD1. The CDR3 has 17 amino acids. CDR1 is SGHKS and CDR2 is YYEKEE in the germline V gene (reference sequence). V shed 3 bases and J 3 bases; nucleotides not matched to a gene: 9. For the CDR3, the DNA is TGTGCCAGCAGCTCCCCCGGGACAGGGGGATGGACAGATACGCAGTATTTT. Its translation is CASSSPGTGGWTDTQYF. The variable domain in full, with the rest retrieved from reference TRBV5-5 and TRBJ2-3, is DAGVTQSPTHLIKTRGQQVTLRCSPISGHKSVSWYQQVLGQGPQFIFQYYEKEERGRGNFPDRFSARQFPNYSSELNVNALLLGDSALYLCASSSPGTGGWTDTQYFGPGTRLTVL.

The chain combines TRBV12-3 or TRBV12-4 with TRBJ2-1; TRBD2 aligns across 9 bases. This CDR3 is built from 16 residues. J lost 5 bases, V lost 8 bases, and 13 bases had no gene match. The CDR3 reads CASYTQASGNHNEQFF. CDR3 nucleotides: TGTGCCAGCTACACCCAGGCTAGCGGGAACCACAATGAGCAGTTCTTC.

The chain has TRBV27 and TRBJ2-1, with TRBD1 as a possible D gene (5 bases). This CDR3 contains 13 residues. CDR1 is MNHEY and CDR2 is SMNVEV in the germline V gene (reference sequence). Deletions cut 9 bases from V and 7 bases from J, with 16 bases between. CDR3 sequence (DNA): TGTGCCAGTCTGGACACTTGGCGGAATGAGCAGTTCTTC. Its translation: CASLDTWRNEQFF.

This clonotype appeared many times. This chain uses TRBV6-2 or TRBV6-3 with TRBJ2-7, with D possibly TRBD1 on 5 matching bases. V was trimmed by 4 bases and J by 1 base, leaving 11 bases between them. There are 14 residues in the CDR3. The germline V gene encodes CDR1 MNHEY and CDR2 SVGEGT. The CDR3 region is CASSWGQPSYEQYV. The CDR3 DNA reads TGTGCCAGCAGTTGGGGCCAACCTTCCTACGAGCAGTACGTC.

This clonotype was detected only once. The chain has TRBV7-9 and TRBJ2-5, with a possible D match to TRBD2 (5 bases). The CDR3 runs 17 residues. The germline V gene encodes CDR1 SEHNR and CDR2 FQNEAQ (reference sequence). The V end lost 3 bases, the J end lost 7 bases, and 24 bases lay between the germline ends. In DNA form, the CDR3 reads TGTGCCAGCAGCTTTGCTCCGGCAGCGGTCCAAAAAGGGACCCAGTACTTC. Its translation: CASSFAPAAVQKGTQYF.

CDR3 DNA: TGTGCCAGCAGCCAAGAACTAGCGGGAGGCACAGATACGCAGTATTTT. Its translation: CASSQELAGGTDTQYF. The chain carries TRBV4-2 and TRBJ2-3; 11 bases agree with TRBD2. V lost 0 bases, J lost 1 base, and 0 bases stayed unmatched. CDR3 length: 16 amino acids. The germline V gene encodes CDR1 LGHNA and CDR2 YNFKEQ.

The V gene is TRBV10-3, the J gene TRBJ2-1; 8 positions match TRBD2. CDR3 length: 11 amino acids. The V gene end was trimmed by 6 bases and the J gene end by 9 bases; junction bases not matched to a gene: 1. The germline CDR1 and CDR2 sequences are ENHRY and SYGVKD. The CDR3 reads CAISSGSEQFF. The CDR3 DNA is TGTGCCATCAGCAGCGGGAGTGAGCAGTTCTTC.

This CDR3 is CASSYHRPRDTYEQYF. The CDR3 DNA is TGTGCCAGCAGTTACCACCGACCACGGGACACCTACGAGCAGTACTTC. The V gene is TRBV6-5, the J gene TRBJ2-7; D is possibly TRBD1 (6 bases). CDR3 size: 16 residues. V was shortened by 2 bases and J by 2 bases, with 16 bases between the two germline ends. CDR1 is MNHEY, CDR2 SVGAGI, per germline.

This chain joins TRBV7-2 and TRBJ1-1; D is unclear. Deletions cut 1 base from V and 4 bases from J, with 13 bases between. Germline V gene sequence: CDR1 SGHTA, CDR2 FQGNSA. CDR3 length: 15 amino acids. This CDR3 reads CASSLVPGASTEAFF. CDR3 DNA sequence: TGTGCCAGCAGCTTAGTGCCAGGAGCCAGCACTGAAGCTTTCTTT.

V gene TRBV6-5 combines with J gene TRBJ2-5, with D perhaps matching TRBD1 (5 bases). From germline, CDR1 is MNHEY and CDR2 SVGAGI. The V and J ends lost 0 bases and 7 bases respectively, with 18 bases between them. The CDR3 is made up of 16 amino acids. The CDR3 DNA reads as TGTGCCAGCAGTTACTCGAAATCAGGGCCCCCAGGGACCCAGTACTTC. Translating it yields CASSYSKSGPPGTQYF.

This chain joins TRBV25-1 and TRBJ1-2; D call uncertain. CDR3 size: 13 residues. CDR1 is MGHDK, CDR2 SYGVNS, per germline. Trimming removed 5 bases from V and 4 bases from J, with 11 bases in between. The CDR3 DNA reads TGTGCCAGCAGTTCCTCCCGGAGCTATGGCTACACCTTC. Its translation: CASSSSRSYGYTF.

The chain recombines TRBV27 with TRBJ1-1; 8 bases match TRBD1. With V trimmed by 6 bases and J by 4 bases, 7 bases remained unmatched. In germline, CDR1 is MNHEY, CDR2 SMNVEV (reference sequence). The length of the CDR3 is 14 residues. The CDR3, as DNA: TGTGCCAGCAGATTAGGGACAGGCGGCACTGAAGCTTTCTTT. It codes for CASRLGTGGTEAFF.

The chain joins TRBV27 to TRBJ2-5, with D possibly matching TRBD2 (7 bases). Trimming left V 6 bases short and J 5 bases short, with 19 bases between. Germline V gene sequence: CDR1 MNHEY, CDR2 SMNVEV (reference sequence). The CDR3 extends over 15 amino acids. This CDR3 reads CASSPLGGGHETQYF. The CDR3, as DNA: TGTGCCAGCAGCCCCTTAGGGGGAGGGCATGAGACCCAGTACTTC.

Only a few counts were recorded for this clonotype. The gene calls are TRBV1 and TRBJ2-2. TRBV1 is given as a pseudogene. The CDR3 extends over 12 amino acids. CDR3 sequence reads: CTSSPNTGELFF. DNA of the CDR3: TGCACCAGCAGCCCCAACACCGGGGAGCTGTTTTTT.